The T cell receptor beta chain under discussion was sequenced for a study of shared clonotypes between healthy human individuals. Study-level findings and limits: Naive subsets typically showed greater estimated richness than memory subsets. Several donors showed sharing of about 4.6% of naive CD4 clonotypes.

Naive CD8 cells, CD45RO-negative and positively selected for CCR7, excluded terminally differentiated effector memory CD45RA+ cells. Study donors comprised healthy, HIV-negative adults devoid of recent acute infection or vaccination. Remarks on this clone: Its specificity is not known.

Assay runs were performed at deep level. Measured with immunoSEQ multiplex PCR; TCRdb has only the in-frame clones, and not every one. The sample has about 1.9 million clones; approximately 92% are singletons. Between the trimmed V and J ends, which lost 2 bases and 6 bases, there was a span of 12 bases. Per germline, CDR1 SGDLS and CDR2 YYNGEE. This CDR3 spans 14 amino acids. The specimen was naive CD8+ T cells from PBMCs. V usage is TRBV9 and J usage is TRBJ2-1, with D tentatively TRBD2 (6 bases). This receptor was obtained from a man aged 18 to 29 in good health. Some clones in this sample may be carry-over from other donors' samples. The CDR3 region is CASSVWDSSNEQFF. CDR3 nucleotides: TGTGCCAGCAGCGTGTGGGACTCTTCCAATGAGCAGTTCTTC.